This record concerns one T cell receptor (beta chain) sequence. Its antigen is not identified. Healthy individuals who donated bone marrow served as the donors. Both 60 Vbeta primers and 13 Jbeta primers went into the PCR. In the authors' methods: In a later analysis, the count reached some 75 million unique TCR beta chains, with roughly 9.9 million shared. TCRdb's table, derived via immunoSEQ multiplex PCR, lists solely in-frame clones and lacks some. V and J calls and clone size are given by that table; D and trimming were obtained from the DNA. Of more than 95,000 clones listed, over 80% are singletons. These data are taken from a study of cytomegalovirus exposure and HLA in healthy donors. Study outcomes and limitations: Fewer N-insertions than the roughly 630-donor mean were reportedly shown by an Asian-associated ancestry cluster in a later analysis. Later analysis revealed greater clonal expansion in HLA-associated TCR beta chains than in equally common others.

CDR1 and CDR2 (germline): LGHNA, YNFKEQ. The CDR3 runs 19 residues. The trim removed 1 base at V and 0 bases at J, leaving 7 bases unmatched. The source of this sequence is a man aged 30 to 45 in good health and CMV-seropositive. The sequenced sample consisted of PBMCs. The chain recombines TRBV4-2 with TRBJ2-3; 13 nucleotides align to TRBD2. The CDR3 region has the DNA TGTGCCAGCAGCCAAGCGACTAGCGGGGGGCCTACTAGCACAGATACGCAGTATTTT. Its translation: CASSQATSGGPTSTDTQYF.